These T cell receptor beta chains were read from a single sample in a study of spatial heterogeneity in lung cancer. One entry per CDR3 protein results from TCRdb running MiXCR on the 5' RACE reads. The sample lists under 30,000 distinct CDR3 sequences; less than 3.5% were seen once. Sequenced here: PBMCs, sampled at surgery. The source of these receptors is a female donor with early-stage non-small cell lung cancer. The CDR3 runs from the conserved cysteine through the conserved F or W. The D gene is left open where the match is weak. Clone size is shown for a subset of rows, as once, few, many or a class of expanded clone.

j_call	d_call	clone_size	v_call	cdr3_length	cdr3_aa	cdr3_nt
TRBJ1-1	.	many	TRBV27	13	CASSPGLNTEAFF	TGTGCCAGCAGTCCCGGGTTGAACACTGAAGCTTTCTTT
TRBJ2-3	.	many	TRBV15	15	CATSRDPRGTDTQYF	TGTGCCACCAGCAGAGACCCTCGTGGCACAGATACGCAGTATTTT
TRBJ2-3	TRBD2	.	TRBV7-9	16	CASSMGLAGPTDTQYF	TGTGCCAGCAGCATGGGACTAGCGGGCCCCACAGATACGCAGTATTTT
TRBJ2-1	.	many	TRBV20-1	14	CSARIPINGDEQFF	TGCAGTGCTAGAATACCTATTAATGGCGATGAGCAGTTCTTC
TRBJ2-5	.	many	TRBV28	13	CASAPALGETQYF	TGTGCCAGCGCGCCGGCCTTAGGGGAGACCCAGTACTTC
TRBJ2-1	TRBD1	many	TRBV12-3/TRBV12-4	14	CASSGQGIYNEQFF	TGTGCCAGCAGCGGACAGGGGATATACAATGAGCAGTTCTTC
TRBJ2-6	.	.	TRBV19	16	CASSTVGLSGANVLTF	TGTGCCAGTAGTACGGTCGGGCTCTCTGGGGCCAACGTCCTGACTTTC
TRBJ2-3	.	many	TRBV20-1	15	CSARDWGVGTDTQYF	TGCAGTGCTAGAGATTGGGGAGTAGGCACAGATACGCAGTATTTT
TRBJ1-2	TRBD1	many	TRBV27	13	CASRQGSFYGYTF	TGTGCCAGCAGACAGGGGAGTTTCTATGGCTACACCTTC
TRBJ2-1	TRBD2	many	TRBV29-1	15	CSVGTTSGYYNEQFF	TGCAGCGTTGGAACCACTAGCGGTTATTACAATGAGCAGTTCTTC
TRBJ2-1	TRBD1	many	TRBV20-1	14	CSAPTDRGQNEQFF	TGCAGTGCTCCGACGGACAGGGGGCAAAATGAGCAGTTCTTC
TRBJ1-1	.	many	TRBV28	15	CASSPRGRMNTEAFF	TGTGCCAGCAGCCCCAGGGGCAGGATGAACACTGAAGCTTTCTTT
TRBJ2-7	.	many	TRBV11-2	12	CASSPAQWGQYF	TGTGCCAGCAGCCCCGCCCAGTGGGGGCAGTACTTC
TRBJ2-3	.	many	TRBV20-1	11	CSAPLGDTQYF	TGCAGTGCTCCACTAGGGGATACGCAGTATTTT
TRBJ1-4	.	few	TRBV11-2	13	CASSTSTNEKLFF	TGTGCCAGCAGCACAAGCACGAATGAAAAACTGTTTTTT
TRBJ2-3	TRBD2	.	TRBV6-2/TRBV6-3	16	CASSVAGSHLTDTQYF	TGTGCCAGCAGTGTAGCGGGATCCCATCTGACAGATACGCAGTATTTT
TRBJ2-7	.	many	TRBV14	17	CASSQEFWGPIPYEQYF	TGTGCCAGCAGCCAAGAATTTTGGGGACCGATTCCATACGAGCAGTACTTC
TRBJ2-7	TRBD2	many	TRBV7-9	18	CASSLGKSREGRSYEQYF	TGTGCCAGCAGCTTAGGGAAATCGCGGGAGGGTCGTTCCTACGAGCAGTACTTC
TRBJ2-3	TRBD2	many	TRBV7-9	20	CASSLGVAGTSGSITDTQYF	TGTGCCAGCAGCTTAGGGGTTGCTGGGACTAGCGGGAGCATCACAGATACGCAGTATTTT
TRBJ2-3	TRBD2	many	TRBV25-1	15	CASSITSGQTDTQYF	TGTGCCAGCAGTATAACTAGCGGACAGACAGATACGCAGTATTTT
TRBJ2-3	TRBD2	many	TRBV10-2	16	CASSEVAAGGSDTQYF	TGCGCCAGCAGTGAGGTGGCAGCGGGAGGTTCAGATACGCAGTATTTT
TRBJ1-5	.	few	TRBV23-1	15	CASSPTGYSNQPQHF	TGCGCCAGCAGTCCCACAGGGTATAGCAATCAGCCCCAGCATTTT
TRBJ1-5	.	many	TRBV27	15	CASSLEGLGNQPQHF	TGTGCCAGCAGTTTAGAAGGGCTCGGCAATCAGCCCCAGCATTTT
TRBJ1-4	.	many	TRBV5-1	15	CASSLDRRGNEKLFF	TGCGCCAGCAGCTTAGATCGCCGGGGCAATGAAAAACTGTTTTTT
TRBJ2-1	.	many	TRBV5-6	17	CASSLGLVGGSYNEQFF	TGTGCCAGCAGCTTGGGATTAGTGGGAGGTTCCTACAATGAGCAGTTCTTC
TRBJ2-7	.	many	TRBV28	12	CASSSNFYEQYF	TGTGCCAGCAGTTCAAATTTTTACGAGCAGTACTTC
TRBJ2-2	.	many	TRBV11-1	15	CASSWDSRGTGELFF	TGTGCCAGCAGCTGGGACTCCCGCGGGACCGGGGAGCTGTTTTTT
TRBJ2-3	TRBD2	many	TRBV7-9	16	CASSARTSGSTDTQYF	TGTGCCAGCAGCGCCCGGACTAGCGGGAGTACAGATACGCAGTATTTT
TRBJ2-5	TRBD2	large	TRBV29-1	16	CSPTTAGGPSGETQYF	TGCAGCCCCACGACAGCGGGAGGGCCGAGTGGAGAGACCCAGTACTTC
TRBJ1-5	TRBD1	many	TRBV2	15	CASSGDRGANQPQHF	TGTGCCAGCAGTGGGGACAGGGGGGCCAATCAGCCCCAGCATTTT
TRBJ2-7	.	many	TRBV18	15	CASSPPGQISYEQYF	TGTGCCAGCTCACCACCGGGGCAGATTTCCTACGAGCAGTACTTC
TRBJ2-2	.	many	TRBV5-1	13	CASSGGDTGELFF	TGCGCCAGCAGCGGAGGGGACACCGGGGAGCTGTTTTTT
TRBJ2-3	TRBD2	.	TRBV3-1	18	CASSQEFPLAPSTDTQYF	TGTGCCAGCAGCCAAGAATTCCCACTAGCGCCAAGCACAGATACGCAGTATTTT
TRBJ2-6	TRBD1	.	TRBV7-9	19	CASSTRTGALTSGANVLTF	TGTGCCAGCAGCACGAGGACAGGGGCCCTAACCTCTGGGGCCAACGTCCTGACTTTC
TRBJ2-7	.	many	TRBV20-1	11	CSARDVYEQYF	TGCAGTGCCAGGGACGTTTACGAGCAGTACTTC
TRBJ2-1	TRBD2	many	TRBV4-1	17	CASSRKHFSGTYNEQFF	TGCGCCAGCAGCCGAAAACATTTCAGCGGGACCTACAATGAGCAGTTCTTC
TRBJ1-1	TRBD1	.	TRBV12-3/TRBV12-4	15	CASSLDTGGDTEAFF	TGTGCCAGCAGTTTAGATACAGGGGGGGACACTGAAGCTTTCTTT
TRBJ1-6	.	many	TRBV5-1	16	CASSNPVSGGDSPLHF	TGCGCCAGCAGCAATCCCGTCAGCGGCGGCGATTCACCCCTCCACTTT
TRBJ2-5	.	many	TRBV28	16	CASSLMQGAGEETQYF	TGTGCCAGCAGCCTAATGCAGGGGGCGGGAGAAGAGACCCAGTACTTC
TRBJ2-1	TRBD1	many	TRBV5-1	16	CASSLAWDRASNEQFF	TGCGCCAGCAGCTTGGCCTGGGACAGGGCCTCCAATGAGCAGTTCTTC
TRBJ2-7	.	many	TRBV6-2/TRBV6-3	16	CASSYWASRRTYEQYF	TGTGCCAGCAGTTATTGGGCAAGCCGGAGAACCTACGAGCAGTACTTC
TRBJ1-2	.	many	TRBV20-1	10	CSALTGSYTF	TGCAGTGCTTTGACTGGAAGCTACACCTTC
TRBJ2-7	.	many	TRBV7-6	15	CASSPGQGGTYEQYF	TGTGCCAGCAGCCCCGGGCAGGGGGGTACCTACGAGCAGTACTTC
TRBJ2-3	.	many	TRBV7-9	18	CASSFDPLEGENTDTQYF	TGTGCCAGCAGCTTTGACCCTCTCGAGGGAGAAAACACAGATACGCAGTATTTT
TRBJ2-5	.	many	TRBV11-3	12	CASSSPPGTQYF	TGTGCCAGCAGCTCACCCCCCGGGACCCAGTACTTC
TRBJ2-5	.	many	TRBV7-9	14	CASRPEGAEETQYF	TGTGCCAGCAGGCCGGAGGGGGCCGAAGAGACCCAGTACTTC
TRBJ2-1	.	few	TRBV2	16	CASSYSGGTSYNEQFF	TGTGCCAGCAGTTACTCCGGCGGTACCTCCTACAATGAGCAGTTCTTC
TRBJ1-1	.	.	TRBV6-1	14	CASSERAQNTEAFF	TGTGCCAGCAGTGAGAGGGCACAGAACACTGAAGCTTTCTTT
TRBJ2-1	TRBD2	.	TRBV3-1	16	CARSSGLAASYNEQFF	TGTGCCCGCAGCTCCGGACTAGCGGCCTCCTACAATGAGCAGTTCTTC
TRBJ2-3	TRBD2	many	TRBV12-3/TRBV12-4	16	CASSPGLAVLTDTQYF	TGTGCCAGCAGCCCGGGACTAGCGGTACTCACAGATACGCAGTATTTT